The sequence of this T cell receptor (beta chain) was determined in a study of tissue T cells after allogeneic stem cell transplantation. Measured with immunoSEQ multiplex PCR; TCRdb has only the in-frame clones, and not every one. This table holds about 7,400 clones, around half found once. Remarks on this clone: Gene names are the mouse ones. With the read ending 1 residue before the CDR3 end, the germline J gene is used to fill in that end.

Documented time point: mouse harvest day 7 after allogeneic transplant. Tail vein injection delivered 10^7 T-cell-depleted bone marrow cells and 10^6 splenic CD5+ T cells. The CDR3 consists of 13 residues. CDR1 is KGHTA, CDR2 FQNQQP, per germline. The sequencing sample was made of gut tissue. The chain has TRBV23 and TRBJ1-1; the DNA was not used to check the table's D call, TRBD1. The clonotype was recovered from a female BALB/c mouse given C57BL/6 T cells with graft-versus-host disease after an allogeneic hematopoietic cell transplant. The part of the CDR3 DNA that was read is TGCTCCAGCAGTCAAAGGGTGAACACAGAAGTCTTC. Its translation: CSSSQRVNTEVF. The whole CDR3 reads CSSSQRVNTEVFF.